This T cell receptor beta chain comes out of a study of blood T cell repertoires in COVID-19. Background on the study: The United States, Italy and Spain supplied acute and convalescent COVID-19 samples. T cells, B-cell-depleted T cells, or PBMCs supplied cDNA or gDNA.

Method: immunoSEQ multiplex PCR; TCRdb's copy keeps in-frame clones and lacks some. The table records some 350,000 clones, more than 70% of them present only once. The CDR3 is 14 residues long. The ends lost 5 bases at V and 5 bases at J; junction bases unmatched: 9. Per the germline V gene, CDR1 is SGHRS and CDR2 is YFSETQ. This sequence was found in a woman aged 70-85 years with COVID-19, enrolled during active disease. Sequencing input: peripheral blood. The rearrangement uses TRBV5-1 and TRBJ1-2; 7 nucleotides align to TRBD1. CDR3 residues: CASSTRDREYGYTF. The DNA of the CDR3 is TGCGCCAGCAGTACTCGGGACAGAGAATATGGCTACACCTTC.